The 21 T cell receptor beta chains below come from one sample, sequenced in a study of T cell clonality in common variable immunodeficiency. Profiling relied on immunoSEQ multiplex PCR, and the TCRdb table lists in-frame clones only, not all of them. This repertoire holds approximately 45,000 clones, and none appear only once. The sample comprised peripheral blood mononuclear cells. These receptors came from a person between 18 and 75 years old in good health.

There are many counts of this clone. CDR3 sequence: CASSLGTSGTGELFF. CDR3 DNA (partial): TGTGCCAGCAGCTTGGGGACTAGCGGCACCGGGGAG. V and J are TRBV7-9 and TRBJ2-2; 11 bases are a match to TRBD2. The read terminates 3 residues before the CDR3 end, so the remaining end is supplied by the germline J gene. Germline V gene sequence: CDR1 SEHNR, CDR2 FQNEAQ (reference sequence). This CDR3 spans 15 amino acids. Trimming cost V 3 bases and J 4 bases; bases outside gene matches: 1.

In its sample, this clone was seen many times. The read terminates 3 residues before the CDR3 end, so the remaining end is supplied by the germline J gene. The genes are TRBV5-1 and TRBJ1-5; D may be TRBD1 (5 bases). The V and J ends lost 4 bases and 7 bases respectively, with 15 bases between them. The CDR3 sequence is 14 residues long. Germline V CDR1 and CDR2: SGHRS, YFSETQ. CDR3 residues: CASSTGLIGQPQHF. Partial CDR3 DNA: TGCGCCAGCAGCACGGGACTTATCGGACAGCCC.

This clone was seen ten or more times. The read finishes 3 residues shy of the CDR3 end, and the germline J gene is used to complete it. V and J are TRBV7-9 and TRBJ1-2; 10 positions match TRBD1. V was pared by 1 base and J by 4 bases, with 3 bases of the junction left unmatched. Per the germline V gene, CDR1 is SEHNR and CDR2 is FQNEAQ (reference sequence). This CDR3 has 15 amino acids. The covered CDR3 bases are TGTGCCAGCAGCTTAGGGGGACAGGGGATCTATGGC. Translation gives CASSLGGQGIYG. The CDR3, in full, reads CASSLGGQGIYGYTF.

This clone was seen a few times. Germline and junction disagree at one end, which may indicate a read error. The sequenced fragment ends 3 residues before the CDR3 boundary, so the rest is inferred from the germline J gene. The sample contains more than one DNA sequence encoding this CDR3. The rearrangement links TRBV5-1 to TRBJ1-3; TRBD1 might be the D (5 bases). The CDR3 is 15 amino acids. The V gene's germline CDR1 is SGHRS and CDR2 YFSETQ. CDR3 DNA (partial): TGCGCCAGCAGCTTGACGGCAGCGGGGGGAAACACA. The encoded protein is CASSLTAAGGNT. The full CDR3 protein reads CASSLTAAGGNTIYF.

This clone was found many times. The sequence runs out 3 residues before the end of the CDR3; the remainder is reconstructed from the germline J gene. The rearrangement joins TRBV11-2 to TRBJ2-7, with D possibly being TRBD2 (5 bases). CDR3 size: 14 residues. Germline loops: CDR1 SGHAT, CDR2 FQNNGV. Trimming removed 1 base from V and 0 bases from J, with 7 bases in between. CDR3 loop: CASSLVGDSYEQYF. The CDR3 DNA, read in part, is TGTGCCAGCAGCTTAGTCGGGGACTCCTACGAG.

This clone has at least ten counts. The CDR3 goes on 3 residues after the read ends, and that part is filled in from the germline J gene. The V gene is TRBV19, the J gene TRBJ2-5; 10 nucleotides align to TRBD2. The CDR3 sequence is 16 residues long. After removal of 3 bases from V and 5 bases from J, the junction contained 9 bases not matched to a gene. Germline V gene data show CDR1 as LNHDA and CDR2 as SQIVND (reference sequence). The sequenced CDR3 bases are TGTGCCAGTAGTATTGCGAGCGGGGGGGCCGGGGAGACC. Translated, it gives CASSIASGGAGET. The full CDR3 protein reads CASSIASGGAGETQYF.

Details on this clone: The read halts 3 residues ahead of the CDR3 end, with the missing end drawn from the germline J gene. The chain carries TRBV30 and TRBJ2-7, with D perhaps TRBD2 (5 bases). The germline V gene encodes CDR1 GTSNPN and CDR2 SVGIG (reference sequence). This CDR3 has 13 amino acids. The CDR3 region is CVGKVGVAYEQYF. CDR3 DNA (partial): TGTGTCGGGAAGGTCGGGGTGGCCTACGAG.

This clone was observed at least ten times. Read sequence stops 3 residues before the CDR3 end, and the germline J gene provides the missing end. V and J are TRBV6-1 and TRBJ1-4; 9 bases are shared with TRBD1. The germline V gene encodes CDR1 MNHNS and CDR2 SASEGT. Trimming took 4 bases from V and 3 from J; bases not matched to a gene: 6. The CDR3 has 16 amino acids. The CDR3 sequence is CASSVPGQGANEKLFF. The DNA read from the CDR3 is TGTGCCAGCAGTGTCCCGGGACAGGGAGCTAATGAAAAA.

This clone was counted between two and nine times. The sequenced fragment ends 3 residues before the CDR3 boundary, so the rest is inferred from the germline J gene. This sequence joins TRBV5-1 and TRBJ1-2; D not certain. CDR1 and CDR2 (germline): SGHRS, YFSETQ. The CDR3 has 13 residues. CDR3 DNA (partial): TGCGCCAGCAGCTCCCACGGGGAAGACGGC. It codes for CASSSHGEDG. The entire CDR3 is CASSSHGEDGYTF.

This clone has a count of ten or more. The read ends 3 residues before the CDR3 terminus; that terminus is restored from the germline J gene. The genes are TRBV5-6 and TRBJ1-3, with TRBD1 as a possible D gene (6 bases). The V and J ends lost 4 bases and 0 bases respectively, with 11 bases between them. The CDR3 spans 15 residues. Germline V gene lookup returns CDR1 SGHDT and CDR2 YYEEEE. The part of the CDR3 DNA that was read is TGTGCCAGCAGCATAGGACAGAGCTCTGGAAACACC. It encodes CASSIGQSSGNT. The entire CDR3 sequence reads CASSIGQSSGNTIYF.

This clone was seen ten or more times. The CDR3 end lies 3 residues beyond the end of the read and is filled in from the germline J gene. V and J are TRBV6-2 or TRBV6-3 and TRBJ2-6, with D maybe TRBD1 (6 bases). Germline CDR1 and CDR2: MNHEY and SVGEGT. CDR3 length equals 13 residues. CDR3 DNA, as far as it was read: TGTGCCAGCAGTCCGGGACATCCCTCACTC. Amino acid sequence: CASSPGHPSL. The whole CDR3 sequence is CASSPGHPSLLTF.

This clone was seen ten or more times. The observed sequence ends 3 residues before the CDR3 terminus, with the missing tail filled in from the germline J gene. The genes are TRBV5-6 and TRBJ1-5; D gene ambiguous. Trimming stripped 2 bases from V and 0 bases from J, with 9 bases between. In germline, CDR1 is SGHDT, CDR2 YYEEEE. The CDR3 runs to 15 residues. CDR3 sequence reads: CASSLAPLSNQPQHF. CDR3 DNA, as far as it was read: TGTGCCAGCAGCTTAGCCCCCCTTAGCAATCAGCCC. Full variable domain (rest looked up from reference TRBV5-6 and TRBJ1-5): DAGVTQSPTHLIKTRGQQVTLRCSPKSGHDTVSWYQQALGQGPQFIFQYYEEEERQRGNFPDRFSGHQFPNYSSELNVNALLLGDSALYLCASSLAPLSNQPQHFGDGTRLSIL.

With regard to this clone: The read terminates 3 residues ahead of where the CDR3 ends, so the germline J gene completes it. This sequence joins TRBV2 and TRBJ1-2; 11 bases are a match to TRBD1. This CDR3 comprises 14 residues. V lost 8 bases to trimming and J lost 2 bases; unmatched junction nucleotides: 4. Per the germline V gene, CDR1 is SNHLY and CDR2 is FYNNEI. The CDR3 bases that were read are TGTGCCAGCTCCGGGACAGGGGGAAACTATGGC. Its protein product is CASSGTGGNYG. The whole CDR3 is CASSGTGGNYGYTF.

Note on this clone: The read halts 3 residues ahead of the CDR3 end, with the missing end drawn from the germline J gene. The rearrangement joins TRBV7-2 to TRBJ1-2, with D uncertain. Germline CDR1 is SGHTA and CDR2 is FQGNSA. CDR3 length equals 15 residues. The sequenced CDR3 bases are TGTGCCAGCACCCACGGTGGCACCAAGCGAGGCGAC. Translating gives CASTHGGTKRGD. The entire CDR3 protein is CASTHGGTKRGDYTF.

This clone appeared many times. The CDR3 end is not reached by the read, which stops 3 residues before it; the germline J gene fills it in. The rearrangement links TRBV30 to TRBJ1-4; 8 bases match TRBD1. The CDR3 totals 13 residues. The V and J ends lost 7 bases and 8 bases, in that order; junction bases with no gene match: 9. Germline loops: CDR1 GTSNPN, CDR2 SVGIG (reference sequence). The CDR3 here is CAFGQGGREKLFF. The CDR3 bases that were read are TGTGCCTTTGGACAGGGCGGGCGAGAAAAA.

This clone was seen ten or more times. With the read ending 3 residues before the CDR3 end, the germline J gene is used to fill in that end. The rearrangement links TRBV30 to TRBJ1-5; D is perhaps TRBD1 (5 bases). Germline CDR1 is GTSNPN and CDR2 is SVGIG (reference sequence). The CDR3 totals 13 residues. The ends were cut back, 0 bases at V and 6 bases at J, with 9 bases in the middle. This CDR3 reads CAWSVRGGQPQHF. The DNA read from the CDR3 is TGTGCCTGGAGTGTAAGGGGCGGTCAGCCC.

This clone showed up many times. The sequence runs out 3 residues before the end of the CDR3; the remainder is reconstructed from the germline J gene. The chain combines TRBV5-1 with TRBJ1-1, with D uncertain. The CDR3 totals 13 residues. Germline V gives CDR1 SGHRS, CDR2 YFSETQ. V shed 2 bases and J shed 3 bases, with 8 bases lying between them. The CDR3 bases that were read are TGCGCCAGCAGCTTAAGGACTGACACTGAA. Protein product: CASSLRTDTE. The entire CDR3 protein reads CASSLRTDTEAFF.

This clone has a count of ten or more. Read sequence stops 3 residues before the CDR3 end, and the germline J gene provides the missing end. The chain links TRBV9 to TRBJ2-3, with D hard to call. Trimming removed 4 bases from V and 4 bases from J, with 19 bases in between. The CDR3 contains 16 residues. Looked up from germline, CDR1 is SGDLS and CDR2 is YYNGEE. The CDR3 region is CASSPNFGPSADTQYF. The sequenced part of the CDR3 DNA is TGTGCCAGCAGCCCCAATTTTGGTCCCAGCGCAGATACG.

This clone was found many times. Sequencing ends 3 residues short of the CDR3 end; the germline J gene provides the rest. The chain uses TRBV5-1 and TRBJ2-7; 8 nucleotides match TRBD1. The V segment lost 0 bases and the J segment 4 bases; nucleotides outside the gene matches: 3. The CDR3 length is 14 residues. Germline V lookup: CDR1 SGHRS, CDR2 YFSETQ. This chain's CDR3 is CASSLDRGKYEQYF. The CDR3 bases that were read are TGCGCCAGCAGCTTGGACAGGGGGAAGTACGAG.

This clone was seen ten or more times. The sequenced fragment ends 3 residues before the CDR3 boundary, so the rest is inferred from the germline J gene. The rearrangement links TRBV19 to TRBJ2-3; tentative D call: TRBD2 (5 bases). Between the trimmed V and J ends, which lost 5 bases and 2 bases, there was a span of 11 bases. The CDR3 is 14 amino acids. Germline assignment: CDR1 LNHDA and CDR2 SQIVND (reference sequence). Partial CDR3 DNA: TGTGCCAGTAGTGGTGACTACTACACAGATACG. It yields the protein CASSGDYYTDT. From start to end, the CDR3 is CASSGDYYTDTQYF. Filled out from reference TRBV19 and TRBJ2-3, the complete variable domain reads DGGITQSPKYLFRKEGQNVTLSCEQNLNHDAMYWYRQDPGQGLRLIYYSQIVNDFQKGDIAEGYSVSREKKESFPLTVTSAQKNPTAFYLCASSGDYYTDTQYFGPGTRLTVL.

This clone appeared many times. Read sequence stops 3 residues before the CDR3 end, and the germline J gene provides the missing end. The rearrangement joins TRBV11-2 to TRBJ1-2; weak D call: TRBD1 (6 bases). This CDR3 has 12 residues. Trimming pared 5 bases from V and 7 bases from J, leaving 11 bases between. Per the germline V gene, CDR1 is SGHAT and CDR2 is FQNNGV. CDR3 sequence: CASSERGGGYTF. CDR3 DNA (partial): TGTGCCAGCAGCGAGAGAGGGGGTGGC.